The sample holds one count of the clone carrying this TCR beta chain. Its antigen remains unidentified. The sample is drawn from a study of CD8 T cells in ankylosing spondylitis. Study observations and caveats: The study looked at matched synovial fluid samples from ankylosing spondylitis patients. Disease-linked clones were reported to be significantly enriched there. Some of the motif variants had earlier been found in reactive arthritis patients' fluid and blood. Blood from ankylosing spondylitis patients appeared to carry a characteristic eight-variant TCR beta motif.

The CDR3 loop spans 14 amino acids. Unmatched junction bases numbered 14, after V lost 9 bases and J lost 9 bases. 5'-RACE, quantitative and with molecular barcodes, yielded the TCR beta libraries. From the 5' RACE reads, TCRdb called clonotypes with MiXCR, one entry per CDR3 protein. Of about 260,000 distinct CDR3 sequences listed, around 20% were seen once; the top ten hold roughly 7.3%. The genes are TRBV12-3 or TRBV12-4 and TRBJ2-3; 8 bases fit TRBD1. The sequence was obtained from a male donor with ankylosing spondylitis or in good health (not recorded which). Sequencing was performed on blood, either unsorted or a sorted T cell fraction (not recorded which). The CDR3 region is CASSRTGLFSTQYF. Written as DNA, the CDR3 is TGTGCCAGTTCGAGGACAGGGCTTTTCAGCACGCAGTATTTT.